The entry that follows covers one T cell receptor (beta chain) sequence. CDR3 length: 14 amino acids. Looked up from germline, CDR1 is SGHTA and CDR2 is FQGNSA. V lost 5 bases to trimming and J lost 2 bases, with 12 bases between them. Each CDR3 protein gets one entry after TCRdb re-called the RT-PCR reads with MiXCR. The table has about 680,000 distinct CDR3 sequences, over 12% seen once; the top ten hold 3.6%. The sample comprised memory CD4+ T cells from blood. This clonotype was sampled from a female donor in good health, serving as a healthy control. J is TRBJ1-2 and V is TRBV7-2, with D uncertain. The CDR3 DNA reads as TGTGCCAGCAGCCCGGGAGGCCAGAACTATGGCTACACCTTC. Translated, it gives CASSPGGQNYGYTF.